One sample yielded the 9 T cell receptor beta chains listed below, sequenced in a study of a mutant IDH1 vaccine in newly diagnosed glioma. Time point indicated: baseline, week 1 (first vaccination visit). Treatment defined: pre-vaccination baseline after standard-of-care therapy. Clones were sequenced by immunoSEQ multiplex PCR, and TCRdb holds only the in-frame ones, with some missing. Counted here are about 38,000 clones, 75% to 85% occurring once; the ten biggest clones make up approximately 9.9%. This sample comprised PBMCs, obtained from a glioma patient treated with radiotherapy, temozolomide or both. These receptors were collected from a man in his forties with glioma. Some clones in this sample may be carry-over from other donors' samples.

This sequence joins TRBV18 and TRBJ1-3; a possible D gene is TRBD1 (5 bases). Per germline, CDR1 KGHSH and CDR2 LQKENI. V dropped 6 bases and J dropped 0 bases, with 12 bases sitting between them. The CDR3 contains 15 residues. CDR3 residues: CASSQDNISGNTIYF. The CDR3 DNA reads TGTGCCAGCTCTCAGGACAACATCTCTGGAAACACCATATATTTT.

This clone was counted a few times. The chain couples TRBV7-2 to TRBJ2-7; D gene ambiguous. The CDR3 covers 15 residues. V lost 8 bases and J lost 2, with 19 bases in between. Germline assignment: CDR1 SGHTA and CDR2 FQGNSA. The CDR3 protein is CASCQSLSGTYEQYF. CDR3 DNA: TGTGCCAGCTGTCAAAGTCTCTCTGGGACCTACGAGCAGTACTTC.

The chain carries TRBV5-1 and TRBJ1-4; 11 nucleotides agree with TRBD1. V trimming: 8 bases; J trimming: 7 bases; junction bases outside the gene matches: 7. This CDR3 is built from 14 residues. Per germline, CDR1 SGHRS and CDR2 YFSETQ. The CDR3 DNA is TGCGCCAGTAAGTGGACAGGGGGCATTGAAAAACTGTTTTTT. Encoded protein: CASKWTGGIEKLFF.

The rearrangement joins TRBV7-9 to TRBJ1-1; D unresolved. V was cut by 5 bases and J by 8 bases, with 12 bases left in between. CDR3 length: 12 amino acids. CDR1 and CDR2 (germline): SEHNR, FQNEAQ (reference sequence). In DNA form, the CDR3 reads TGTGCCAGCAGCAAGGAGGTACGGGAAGCTTTCTTT. Translated, it gives CASSKEVREAFF.

This chain joins TRBV2 and TRBJ1-2; 8 positions match TRBD1. CDR1 and CDR2 from the germline V gene are SNHLY and FYNNEI. This CDR3 has 14 amino acids. J gave up 5 bases and V 4 bases, and 6 bases lay outside the gene matches. CDR3 DNA: TGTGCCAGCAGTGTGGTAGGACAGGGATATGGCTACACCTTC. Its translation: CASSVVGQGYGYTF.

This clone was seen once. This chain joins TRBV25-1 and TRBJ2-1; no clear D. V lost 3 bases to trimming and J lost 4 bases, with 16 bases between them. Germline CDR1 and CDR2: MGHDK and SYGVNS. The CDR3 length is 16 residues. This CDR3 reads CASSDQTKLAYNEQFF. For the CDR3, the DNA is TGTGCCAGCAGTGACCAAACTAAGCTCGCTTACAATGAGCAGTTCTTC.

The rearrangement uses TRBV10-2 and TRBJ1-2; D may be TRBD1 (6 bases). V lost 1 base and J lost 7, with 10 bases in between. From germline, CDR1 is WSHSY and CDR2 SAAADI. The CDR3 spans 13 residues. CDR3 coding DNA: TGCGCCAGCAGTGAGTGGGGGGCGCTTGGCTACACCTTC. Its translation is CASSEWGALGYTF.

The chain joins TRBV6-1 to TRBJ2-3, with D possibly being TRBD1 (5 bases). The V gene's germline CDR1 is MNHNS and CDR2 SASEGT. V shed 2 bases and J shed 3 bases, with 9 bases lying between them. The CDR3 sequence is 14 residues long. The CDR3: CASSELAGTDTQYF. DNA of the CDR3: TGTGCCAGCAGTGAATTGGCAGGGACAGATACGCAGTATTTT.

The rearrangement uses TRBV5-4 and TRBJ2-2; D gene unclear. The V end lost 4 bases, the J end lost 5 bases, and 6 bases lay between the germline ends. The CDR3 runs 12 residues. Germline V gene sequence: CDR1 SGHNT, CDR2 YYREEE (reference sequence). CDR3 in amino acids: CASSRQTGELFF. In DNA, the CDR3 is TGTGCCAGCAGCCGACAAACCGGGGAGCTGTTTTTT. Filled out from reference TRBV5-4 and TRBJ2-2, the complete variable domain reads ETGVTQSPTHLIKTRGQQVTLRCSSQSGHNTVSWYQQALGQGPQFIFQYYREEENGRGNFPPRFSGLQFPNYSSELNVNALELDDSALYLCASSRQTGELFFGEGSRLTVL.